This T cell receptor beta chain is from a study of Ad26.COV2.S vaccination and SARS-CoV-2 variants. Turning to the study itself: Enrolled in COV1001, the donor was in the Ad26.COV2.S trial arm, which received the vaccine. Administration of Ad26.COV2.S was intramuscular, either once or twice 56 days apart.

Regarding treatment: roughly 18 received Ad26.COV2.S at low or high dose, single or two shots; five or six received placebo; per-sample allocation not given. Day 63 after the first injection of vaccine or placebo was the sampling time. It was an adult aged 18-55 years in Boston who was the donor. Only in-frame clones appear in the TCRdb table, and some are missing; sequencing was by immunoSEQ multiplex PCR. The sample lists roughly 400,000 clones; about 92% were seen once. CDR3 length equals 17 residues. Germline CDR1 reads MNHEY; CDR2 reads SVGEGT. Trimming shortened V by 5 bases and J by 2 bases, and 16 bases separated the two germline ends.

The sample in question was peripheral blood, obtained in a trial of Ad26.COV2.S vaccine versus placebo. The chain uses TRBV6-2 or TRBV6-3 and TRBJ2-6; D unclear. The receptor was derived from a person between 18 and 59 years old who received the Ad26.COV2.S COVID-19 vaccine or a placebo. CDR3 in DNA: TGTGCCAGCAGTAGGCCTTCTCGCCTACCTGGGGCCAACGTCCTGACTTTC. It specifies CASSRPSRLPGANVLTF.